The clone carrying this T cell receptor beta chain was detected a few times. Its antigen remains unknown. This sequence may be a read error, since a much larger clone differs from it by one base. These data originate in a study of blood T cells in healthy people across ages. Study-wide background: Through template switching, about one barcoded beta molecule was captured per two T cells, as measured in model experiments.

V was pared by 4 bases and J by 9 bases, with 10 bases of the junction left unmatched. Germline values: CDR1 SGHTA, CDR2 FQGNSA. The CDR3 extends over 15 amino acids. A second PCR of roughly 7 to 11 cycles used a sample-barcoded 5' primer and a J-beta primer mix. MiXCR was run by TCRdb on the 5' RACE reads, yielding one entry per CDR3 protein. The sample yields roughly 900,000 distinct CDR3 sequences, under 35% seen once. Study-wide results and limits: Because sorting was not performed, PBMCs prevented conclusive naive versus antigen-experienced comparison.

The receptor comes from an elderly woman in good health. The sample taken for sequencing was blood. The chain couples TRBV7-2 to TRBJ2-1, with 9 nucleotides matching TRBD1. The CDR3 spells CASSSTGTGRGEQFF. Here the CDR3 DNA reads TGTGCCAGCAGCTCCACCGGGACAGGGAGGGGTGAGCAGTTCTTC. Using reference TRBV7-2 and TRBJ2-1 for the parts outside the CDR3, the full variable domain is GAGVSQSPSNKVTEKGKDVELRCDPISGHTALYWYRQSLGQGLEFLIYFQGNSAPDKSGLPSDRFSAERTGGSVSTLTIQRTQQEDSAVYLCASSSTGTGRGEQFFGPGTRLTVL.